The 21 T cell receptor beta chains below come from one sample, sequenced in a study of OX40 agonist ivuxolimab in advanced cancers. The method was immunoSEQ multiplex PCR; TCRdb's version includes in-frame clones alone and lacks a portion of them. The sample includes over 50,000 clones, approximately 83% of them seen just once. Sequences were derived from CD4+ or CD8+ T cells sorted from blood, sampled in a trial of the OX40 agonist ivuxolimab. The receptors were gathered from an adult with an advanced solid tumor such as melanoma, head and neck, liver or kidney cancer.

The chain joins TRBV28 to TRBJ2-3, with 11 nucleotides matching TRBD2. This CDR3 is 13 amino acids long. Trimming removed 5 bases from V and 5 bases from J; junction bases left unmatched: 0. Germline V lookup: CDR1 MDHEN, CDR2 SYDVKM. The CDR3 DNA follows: TGTGCCAGCAGTCTAGCGGGAGGAGATACGCAGTATTTT. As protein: CASSLAGGDTQYF.

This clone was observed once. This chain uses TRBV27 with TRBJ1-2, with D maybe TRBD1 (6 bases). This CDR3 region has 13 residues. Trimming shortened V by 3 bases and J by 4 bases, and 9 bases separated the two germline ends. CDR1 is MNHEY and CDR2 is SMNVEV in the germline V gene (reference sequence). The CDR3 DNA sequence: TGTGCCAGCAGTTTGCTAGGGGGCTATGGCTACACCTTC. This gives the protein CASSLLGGYGYTF.

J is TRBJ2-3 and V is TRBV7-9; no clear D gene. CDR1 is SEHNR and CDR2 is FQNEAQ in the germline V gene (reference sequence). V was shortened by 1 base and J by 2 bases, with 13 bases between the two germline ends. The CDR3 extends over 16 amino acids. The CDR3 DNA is TGTGCCAGCAGCTTAGTGGTGTTGCAGAACACAGATACGCAGTATTTT. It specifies CASSLVVLQNTDTQYF.

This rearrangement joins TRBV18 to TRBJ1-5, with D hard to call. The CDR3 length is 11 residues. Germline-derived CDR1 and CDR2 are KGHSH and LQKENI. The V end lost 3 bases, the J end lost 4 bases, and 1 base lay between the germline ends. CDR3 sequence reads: CASSPNQPQHF. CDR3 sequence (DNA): TGTGCCAGCTCACCGAATCAGCCCCAGCATTTT. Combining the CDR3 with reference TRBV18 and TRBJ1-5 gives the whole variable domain NAGVMQNPRHLVRRRGQEARLRCSPMKGHSHVYWYRQLPEEGLKFMVYLQKENIIDESGMPKERFSAEFPKEGPSILRIQQVVRGDSAAYFCASSPNQPQHFGDGTRLSIL.

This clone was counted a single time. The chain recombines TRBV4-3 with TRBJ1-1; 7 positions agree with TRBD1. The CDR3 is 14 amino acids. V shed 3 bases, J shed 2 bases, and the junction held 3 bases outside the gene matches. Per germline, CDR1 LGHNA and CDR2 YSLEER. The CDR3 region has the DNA TGCGCCAGCAGCCAGGGACAGTTTAACACTGAAGCTTTCTTT. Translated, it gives CASSQGQFNTEAFF.

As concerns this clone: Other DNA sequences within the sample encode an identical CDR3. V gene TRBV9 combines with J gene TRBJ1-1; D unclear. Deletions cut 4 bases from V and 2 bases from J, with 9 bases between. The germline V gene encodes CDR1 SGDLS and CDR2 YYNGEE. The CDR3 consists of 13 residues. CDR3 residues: CASSPGANTEAFF. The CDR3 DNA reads TGTGCCAGCAGCCCCGGAGCAAACACTGAAGCTTTCTTT.

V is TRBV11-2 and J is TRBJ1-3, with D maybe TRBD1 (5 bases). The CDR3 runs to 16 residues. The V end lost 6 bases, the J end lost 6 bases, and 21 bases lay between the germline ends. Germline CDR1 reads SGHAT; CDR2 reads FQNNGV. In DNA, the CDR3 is TGTGCCAGCAGATTCGGACACCCCGGGCTGGAAAACACCATATATTTT. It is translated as CASRFGHPGLENTIYF. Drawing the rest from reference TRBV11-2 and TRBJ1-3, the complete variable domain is EAGVAQSPRYKIIEKRQSVAFWCNPISGHATLYWYQQILGQGPKLLIQFQNNGVVDDSQLPKDRFSAERLKGVDSTLKIQPAKLEDSAVYLCASRFGHPGLENTIYFGEGSWLTVV.

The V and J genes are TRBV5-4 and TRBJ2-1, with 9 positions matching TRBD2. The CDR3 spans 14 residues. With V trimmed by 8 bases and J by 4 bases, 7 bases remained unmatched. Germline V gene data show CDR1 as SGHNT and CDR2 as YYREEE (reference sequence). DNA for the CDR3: TGTGCCAGTACAGAAAGCGGGGGGTACAATGAGCAGTTCTTC. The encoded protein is CASTESGGYNEQFF.

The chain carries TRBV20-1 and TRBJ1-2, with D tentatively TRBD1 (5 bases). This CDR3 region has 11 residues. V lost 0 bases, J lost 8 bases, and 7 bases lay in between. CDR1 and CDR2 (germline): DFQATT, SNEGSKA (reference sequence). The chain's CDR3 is CSARDEGGYTF. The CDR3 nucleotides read TGCAGTGCTAGAGATGAGGGGGGCTACACCTTC.

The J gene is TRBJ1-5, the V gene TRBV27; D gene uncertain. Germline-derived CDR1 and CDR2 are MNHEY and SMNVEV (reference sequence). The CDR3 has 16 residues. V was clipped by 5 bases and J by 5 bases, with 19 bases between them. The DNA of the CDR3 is TGTGCCAGCAGTGTTGTAGGGAAGGGAAGCGATCAGCCCCAGCATTTT. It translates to CASSVVGKGSDQPQHF.

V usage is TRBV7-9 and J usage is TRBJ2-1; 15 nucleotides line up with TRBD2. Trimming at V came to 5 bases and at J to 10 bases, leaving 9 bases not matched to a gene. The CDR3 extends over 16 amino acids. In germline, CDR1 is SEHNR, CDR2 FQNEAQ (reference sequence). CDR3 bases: TGTGCCAGCAGCATATGGACTAGCGGGGGGGCATGGGAGCAGTTCTTC. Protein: CASSIWTSGGAWEQFF.

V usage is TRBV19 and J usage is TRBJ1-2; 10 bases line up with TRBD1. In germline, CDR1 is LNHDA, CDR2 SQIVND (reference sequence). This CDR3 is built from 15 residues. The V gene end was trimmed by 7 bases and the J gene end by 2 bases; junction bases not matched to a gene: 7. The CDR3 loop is CASNQDRGLNYGYTF. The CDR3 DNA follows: TGTGCCAGTAACCAGGACAGGGGGTTGAACTATGGCTACACCTTC. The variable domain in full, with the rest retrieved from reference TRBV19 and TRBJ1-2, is DGGITQSPKYLFRKEGQNVTLSCEQNLNHDAMYWYRQDPGQGLRLIYYSQIVNDFQKGDIAEGYSVSREKKESFPLTVTSAQKNPTAFYLCASNQDRGLNYGYTFGSGTRLTVV.

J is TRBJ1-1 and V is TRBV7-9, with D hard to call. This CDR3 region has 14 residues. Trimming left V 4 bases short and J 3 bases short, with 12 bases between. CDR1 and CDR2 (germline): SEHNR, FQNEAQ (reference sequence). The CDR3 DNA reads TGTGCCAGCAGCTGGTCTTTGGAGGACACTGAAGCTTTCTTT. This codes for CASSWSLEDTEAFF.

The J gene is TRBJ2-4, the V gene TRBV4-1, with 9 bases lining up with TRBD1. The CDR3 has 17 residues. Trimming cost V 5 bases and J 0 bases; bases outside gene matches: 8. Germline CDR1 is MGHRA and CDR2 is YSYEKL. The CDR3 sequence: CASSGSGTGLAKNIQYF. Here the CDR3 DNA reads TGCGCCAGCAGCGGATCCGGGACAGGGTTAGCCAAAAACATTCAGTACTTC.

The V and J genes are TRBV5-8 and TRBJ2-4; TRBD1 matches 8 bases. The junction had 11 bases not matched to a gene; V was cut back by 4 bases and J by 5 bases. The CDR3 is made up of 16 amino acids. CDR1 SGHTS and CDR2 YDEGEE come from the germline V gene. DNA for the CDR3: TGTGCCAGCAGCCCGGGATTCACAGGGGGGCAAAACATTCAGTACTTC. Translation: CASSPGFTGGQNIQYF.

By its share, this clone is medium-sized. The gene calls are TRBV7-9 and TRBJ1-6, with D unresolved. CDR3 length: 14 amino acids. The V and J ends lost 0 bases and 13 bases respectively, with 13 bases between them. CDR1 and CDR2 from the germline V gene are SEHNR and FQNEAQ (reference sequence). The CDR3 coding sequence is TGTGCCAGCAGCTTAGCCCCCGGGTTAGGTCCCCTCCACTTT. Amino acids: CASSLAPGLGPLHF.

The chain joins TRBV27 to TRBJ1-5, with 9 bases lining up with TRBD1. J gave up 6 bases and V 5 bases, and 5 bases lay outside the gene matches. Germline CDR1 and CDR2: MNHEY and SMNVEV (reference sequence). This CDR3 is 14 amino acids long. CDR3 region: CASSPGQGSQPQHF. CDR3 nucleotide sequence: TGTGCCAGCAGTCCCGGACAGGGGAGTCAGCCCCAGCATTTT.

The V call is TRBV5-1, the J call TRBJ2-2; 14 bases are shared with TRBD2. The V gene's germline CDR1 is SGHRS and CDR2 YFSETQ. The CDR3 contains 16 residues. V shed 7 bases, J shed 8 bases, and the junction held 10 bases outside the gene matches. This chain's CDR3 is CASDPGLAGAPGELFF. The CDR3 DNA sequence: TGCGCCAGCGATCCGGGACTAGCGGGGGCCCCGGGGGAGCTGTTTTTT.

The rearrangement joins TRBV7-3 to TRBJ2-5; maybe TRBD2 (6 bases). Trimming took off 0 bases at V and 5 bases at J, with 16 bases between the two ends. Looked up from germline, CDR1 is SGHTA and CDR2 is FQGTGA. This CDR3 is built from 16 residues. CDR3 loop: CASSLTRRGGRETQYF. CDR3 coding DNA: TGTGCCAGCAGCTTAACCCGGAGGGGTGGTAGGGAGACCCAGTACTTC.

CDR3 sequence reads: CASSLPGPVALHF. CDR3 sequence (DNA): TGTGCCAGCAGCTTACCGGGGCCAGTCGCCCTCCACTTT. The rearrangement uses TRBV7-9 and TRBJ1-6, with D perhaps matching TRBD1 (5 bases). V was pared by 2 bases and J by 14 bases, with 13 bases between. Looked up from germline, CDR1 is SEHNR and CDR2 is FQNEAQ (reference sequence). The CDR3 sequence is 13 residues long.

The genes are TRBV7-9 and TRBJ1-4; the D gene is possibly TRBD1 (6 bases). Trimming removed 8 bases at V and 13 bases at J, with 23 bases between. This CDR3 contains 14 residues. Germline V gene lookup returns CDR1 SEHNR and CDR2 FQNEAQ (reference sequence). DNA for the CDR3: TGTGCCAGCGCGGAGGACAGACCCCTAGGAGGACTGTTTTTT. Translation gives CASAEDRPLGGLFF.